This TCR beta chain was recovered during a study of blood T cells in healthy people across ages. Next came a second PCR, run for about 6 to 11 cycles, which used a sample-barcoded 5' primer along with a J-beta primer mix. The template-switch adaptor was a 5' adaptor with 12 random nucleotides. It tagged each cDNA molecule. TCRdb redid the calling of the 5' RACE reads with MiXCR, one entry per CDR3 protein. The sample gives 600,000 to 800,000 distinct CDR3 sequences, around 20% of which show up once; 3.5% to 4% is in the top ten. V shed 4 bases and J shed 11 bases, with 14 bases lying between them. The germline gives CDR1 KGHDR, CDR2 SFDVKD. This CDR3 has 13 amino acids.

Sequencing used blood. The chain joins TRBV24-1 to TRBJ2-1; unclear D gene. This TCR was recovered from a man between 65 and 85 years old in good health. The CDR3 is CATSDPSQPKQFF. The CDR3 DNA reads TGTGCCACCAGTGACCCGTCCCAACCTAAGCAGTTCTTC.